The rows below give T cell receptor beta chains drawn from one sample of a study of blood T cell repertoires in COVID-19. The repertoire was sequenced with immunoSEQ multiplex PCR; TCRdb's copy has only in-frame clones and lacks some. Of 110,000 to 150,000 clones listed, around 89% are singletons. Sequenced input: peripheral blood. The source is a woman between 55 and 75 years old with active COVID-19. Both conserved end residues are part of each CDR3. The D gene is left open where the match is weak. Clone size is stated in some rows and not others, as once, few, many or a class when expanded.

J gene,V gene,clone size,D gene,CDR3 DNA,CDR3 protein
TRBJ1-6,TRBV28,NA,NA,TGTGCCAGCAGTCCCCAAAGTCTCACCAGGGATTCACCCCTCCACTTT,CASSPQSLTRDSPLHF
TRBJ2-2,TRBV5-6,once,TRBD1,TGTGCCAGCAGCTTACAGGGGGGACTGGTCGGGGAGCTGTTTTTT,CASSLQGGLVGELFF
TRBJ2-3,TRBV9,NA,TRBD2,TGTGCCAGCAGCGGGACTAGCGGGAGAGAAGATACGCAGTATTTT,CASSGTSGREDTQYF
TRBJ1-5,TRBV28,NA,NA,TGTGCCAGCAGTTGGACAGATAGCAATCAGCCCCAGCATTTT,CASSWTDSNQPQHF
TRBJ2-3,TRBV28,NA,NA,TGTGCCAGCAGCCCGGGAGCGGCTAGCACAGATACGCAGTATTTT,CASSPGAASTDTQYF
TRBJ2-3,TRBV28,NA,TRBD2,TGTGCCAGCAGTTTAGGGACTAGCGGGATAGATACGCAGTATTTT,CASSLGTSGIDTQYF
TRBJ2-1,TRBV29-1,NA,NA,TGCAGCTATTCTTACAATGAGCAGTTCTTC,CSYSYNEQFF
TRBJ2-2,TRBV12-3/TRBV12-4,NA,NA,TGTGCCAACCTAAGGGGGAACACCGGGGAGCTGTTTTTT,CANLRGNTGELFF
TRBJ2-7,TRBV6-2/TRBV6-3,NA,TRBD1,TGTGCCAGCAGTCTCGGGACAGGGGGTACCTACGAGCAGTACTTC,CASSLGTGGTYEQYF
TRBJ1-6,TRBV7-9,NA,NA,TGTGCCAGCAGCTCGAGCTCCTATAATTCACCCCTCCACTTT,CASSSSSYNSPLHF
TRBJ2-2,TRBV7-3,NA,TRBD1,TGTGCCAGCAGCTTAGAGGGGGCGAGGACCGGGGAGCTGTTTTTT,CASSLEGARTGELFF
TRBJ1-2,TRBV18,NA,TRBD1,TGTGCCAGCTCACCAAGGTCACAGGGGAATGGCTACACCTTC,CASSPRSQGNGYTF
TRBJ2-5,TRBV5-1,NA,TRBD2,TGCGCCAGCAGCTTGAGTAGCGGGAGTGAGACCCAGTACTTC,CASSLSSGSETQYF
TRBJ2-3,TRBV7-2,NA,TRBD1,TGTGCCAGCAGCCCCCGGGACAGGGGGCAATCGAGCAGAGATACGCAGTATTTT,CASSPRDRGQSSRDTQYF
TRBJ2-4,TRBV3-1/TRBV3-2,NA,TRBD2,TGTGCCAGCAGCCAAGTAAAACTAAAGGGGACTATCTATGAACTAGCCAAAAACATTCAGTACTTC,CASSQVKLKGTIYELAKNIQYF
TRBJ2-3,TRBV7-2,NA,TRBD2,TGTGCCAGCAGCCTCGCTAGCGGGAGGGCCGGGGATACGCAGTATTTT,CASSLASGRAGDTQYF
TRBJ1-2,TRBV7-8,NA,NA,TGTGCCAGCAGTCTGGACAGAGGCTACGGCTACACCTTC,CASSLDRGYGYTF
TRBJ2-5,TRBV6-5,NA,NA,TGTGCCAGCAGTTACGGCCGCTTAGCACAAGAGACCCAGTACTTC,CASSYGRLAQETQYF
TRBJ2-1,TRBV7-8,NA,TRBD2,TGTGCCAGCAGCCCTACCGGGACTAGCGGGCACAATGAGCAGTTCTTC,CASSPTGTSGHNEQFF
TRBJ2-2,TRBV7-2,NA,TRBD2,TGTGCCAGCAGCCAGGTAGCGGGCGCGAACACCGGGGAGCTGTTTTTT,CASSQVAGANTGELFF
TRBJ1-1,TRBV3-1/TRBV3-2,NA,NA,TGTGCCAGCAGCCAAGGTTCAGGGTTCACTGAAGCTTTCTTT,CASSQGSGFTEAFF
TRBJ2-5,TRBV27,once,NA,TGTGCCACCAGGGGGGGACAGCCAGGCGCCCAGTACTTC,CATRGGQPGAQYF
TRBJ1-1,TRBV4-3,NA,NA,TGCGCCAGCAGCCAAGAGGCTAGAGCGTACAACATGAACACTGAAGCTTTCTTT,CASSQEARAYNMNTEAFF
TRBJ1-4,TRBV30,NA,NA,TGTGCCTGGAGTGGAAACAGGCTCGCAAATGAAAAACTGTTTTTT,CAWSGNRLANEKLFF
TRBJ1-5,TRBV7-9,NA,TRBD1,TGTGCCAGCAGTTTGACAGGGGAAGATCAGCCCCAGCATTTT,CASSLTGEDQPQHF
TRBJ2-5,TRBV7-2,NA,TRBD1,TGTGCCAGCAGCAGGACAGGGGTCCAAGAGACCCAGTACTTC,CASSRTGVQETQYF
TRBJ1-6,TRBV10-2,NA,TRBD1,TGCGCCAGCAGAGCCTCGGACAGGGACAACTCACCCCTCCACTTT,CASRASDRDNSPLHF
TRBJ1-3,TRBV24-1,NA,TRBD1,TGTGCCACCAGAGAGGACAGGGCGCCTGGAAACACCATATATTTT,CATREDRAPGNTIYF
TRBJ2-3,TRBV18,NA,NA,TGTGCCAGCTCACCTGTATTCACAGATACGCAGTATTTT,CASSPVFTDTQYF
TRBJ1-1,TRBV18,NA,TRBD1,TGTGCCAGCTCACCACGACAGGGGGCATCCGCGGAAGCTTTCTTT,CASSPRQGASAEAFF
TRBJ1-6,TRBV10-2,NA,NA,TGCGCCAGCAAAGAGGAAAGGGGTTCTTATTCGGATAATTCACCCCTCCACTTT,CASKEERGSYSDNSPLHF
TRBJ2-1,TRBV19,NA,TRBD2,TGTGCCAGTAGTTCCGGGACTAGCGGCACCAATGAGCAGTTCTTC,CASSSGTSGTNEQFF
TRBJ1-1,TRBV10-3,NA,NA,TGTGCCATCAGTGAGAACAATGAAGCTTTCTTT,CAISENNEAFF
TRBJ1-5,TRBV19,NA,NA,TGTGCCAGTAGTACAGGGCGCAATAGCAATCAGCCCCAGCATTTT,CASSTGRNSNQPQHF
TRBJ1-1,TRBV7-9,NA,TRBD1,TGTGCCAGCAGCGTCAAGACAGGGAGGTCTTTCTTT,CASSVKTGRSFF
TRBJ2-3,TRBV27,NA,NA,TGTGCCAGCAGTTTCTCCCGCCCTGGCAGGGATACGCAGTATTTT,CASSFSRPGRDTQYF
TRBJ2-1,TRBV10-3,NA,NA,TGTGCCATCAGTGAAGGGGTTGGGGTTTTGCTATACAATGAGCAGTTCTTC,CAISEGVGVLLYNEQFF
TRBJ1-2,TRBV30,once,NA,TGTGCCTGGAGTTCTCAGGGGTACTATGGCTACACCTTC,CAWSSQGYYGYTF
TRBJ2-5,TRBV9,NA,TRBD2,TGTGCCAGCAGCGTAGGTAGCGGGAGGGGTGGAGAGACCCAGTACTTC,CASSVGSGRGGETQYF
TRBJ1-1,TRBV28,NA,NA,TGTGCCAGCAGTCCGGGGCGGCGGGGCACTGAAGCTTTCTTT,CASSPGRRGTEAFF
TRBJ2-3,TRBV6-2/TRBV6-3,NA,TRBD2,TGTGCCAGCAGTTCCTGGGAGGGGGATACGCAGTATTTT,CASSSWEGDTQYF
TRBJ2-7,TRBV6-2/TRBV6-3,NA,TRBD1,TGTGCCAGCAGCCGCGGACAGGGGTGGGGCGAGCAGTACTTC,CASSRGQGWGEQYF
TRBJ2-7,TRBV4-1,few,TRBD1,TGCGCCAGCAGCCCCTACCGGGACAGCCCCGGTGGGCAGTACTTC,CASSPYRDSPGGQYF
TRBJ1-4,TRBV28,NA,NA,TGTGCCAGCGAGAGTATAAATGAAAAACTGTTTTTT,CASESINEKLFF
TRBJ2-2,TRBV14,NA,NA,TGTGCCAGCAGCATGACAGAGGTTAAGACCGGGGAGCTGTTTTTT,CASSMTEVKTGELFF
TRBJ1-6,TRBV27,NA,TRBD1,TGTGCCAGCAGTTTGGGGACAGTCCGCACGGCCCTCCACTTT,CASSLGTVRTALHF
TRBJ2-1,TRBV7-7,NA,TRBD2,TGTGCTAGCAGCTTAGCAGCGGGAGATTACAATGAGCAGTTCTTC,CASSLAAGDYNEQFF
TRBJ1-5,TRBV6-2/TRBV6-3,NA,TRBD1,TGTGCCAGCAGTTACTCAGGGGGCATTCAGCCCCAGCATTTT,CASSYSGGIQPQHF
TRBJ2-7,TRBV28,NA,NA,TGTGCCAGCAGTCTACAGGGCTCCTACGAGCAGTACTTC,CASSLQGSYEQYF
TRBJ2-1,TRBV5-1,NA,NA,TGCGCCAGCAGCCGGGCCGGGACTGACTACAATGAGCAGTTCTTC,CASSRAGTDYNEQFF
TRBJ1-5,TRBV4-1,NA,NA,TGCGCCAGCAGCCAAGGAGGGCTTGGGTATAGCAATCAGCCCCAGCATTTT,CASSQGGLGYSNQPQHF